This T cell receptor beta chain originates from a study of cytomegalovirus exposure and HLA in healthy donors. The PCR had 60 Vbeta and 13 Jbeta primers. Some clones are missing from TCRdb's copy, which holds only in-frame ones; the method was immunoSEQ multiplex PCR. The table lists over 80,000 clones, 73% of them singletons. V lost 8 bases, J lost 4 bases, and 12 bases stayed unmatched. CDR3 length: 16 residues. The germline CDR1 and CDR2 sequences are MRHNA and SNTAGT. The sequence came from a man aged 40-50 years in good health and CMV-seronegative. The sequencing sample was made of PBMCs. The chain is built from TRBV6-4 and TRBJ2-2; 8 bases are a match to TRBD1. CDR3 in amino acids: CASPWAGTGPTGELFF. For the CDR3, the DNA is TGTGCCAGCCCGTGGGCCGGGACAGGTCCCACCGGGGAGCTGTTTTTT.